These 15 T cell receptor beta chains were all obtained from the same sample, sequenced in a study of OX40 agonist ivuxolimab in advanced cancers. Assay: immunoSEQ multiplex PCR; the TCRdb copy retains only in-frame clones and omits some. The table lists approximately 50,000 clones, roughly 86% of them singletons. Sequenced here: CD4+ or CD8+ T cells sorted from blood, sampled in a trial of the OX40 agonist ivuxolimab. Every receptor here comes from an adult with an advanced solid tumor such as melanoma, head and neck, liver or kidney cancer.

This chain joins TRBV5-6 and TRBJ2-3; D ambiguous. This CDR3 is 16 amino acids long. Germline-derived CDR1 and CDR2 are SGHDT and YYEEEE. V lost 1 base, J lost 1 base, and 13 bases lay in between. The CDR3 nucleotides are TGTGCCAGCAGCTTGAGAGCTTTTCGGGGCACAGATACGCAGTATTTT. This sequence encodes CASSLRAFRGTDTQYF.

In nucleotides, the CDR3 is TGTGCCAGCAGCTTGTTGGGTGGGGCCGGGGAGCTGTTTTTT. It translates to CASSLLGGAGELFF. The V call is TRBV5-4, the J call TRBJ2-2; D is unclear. Trimming stripped 1 base from V and 6 bases from J, with 10 bases between. Germline-derived CDR1 and CDR2 are SGHNT and YYREEE (reference sequence). The CDR3 length is 14 residues. Based on the CDR3 plus reference TRBV5-4 and TRBJ2-2, the full variable domain is ETGVTQSPTHLIKTRGQQVTLRCSSQSGHNTVSWYQQALGQGPQFIFQYYREEENGRGNFPPRFSGLQFPNYSSELNVNALELDDSALYLCASSLLGGAGELFFGEGSRLTVL.

This chain links TRBV10-3 with TRBJ2-7, with D tentatively TRBD2 (6 bases). The CDR3 has 14 residues. Germline V gene data show CDR1 as ENHRY and CDR2 as SYGVKD. V was shortened by 3 bases and J by 0 bases, with 9 bases between the two germline ends. The CDR3, as DNA: TGTGCCATCAGTGATGGAGGGAACTCCTACGAGCAGTACTTC. Translated: CAISDGGNSYEQYF.

V gene TRBV7-3 combines with J gene TRBJ2-7; 7 bases match TRBD2. This CDR3 contains 17 residues. The germline V gene has CDR1 SGHTA and CDR2 FQGTGA. Unmatched junction bases numbered 11, after V lost 0 bases and J lost 3 bases. The DNA for the CDR3 is TGTGCCAGCAGCTTAACGGGTTACGGCGGGAGCCGCTACGAGCAGTACTTC. This translates into CASSLTGYGGSRYEQYF.

This sequence joins TRBV5-1 and TRBJ2-1, with 10 positions matching TRBD2. This CDR3 comprises 16 residues. The J segment lost 3 bases and the V segment lost 3 bases, leaving 6 bases of the junction unmatched. The germline gives CDR1 SGHRS, CDR2 YFSETQ. The CDR3 bases are TGCGCCAGCAGCTCCGCAGGGACTAGCGTCTACAATGAGCAGTTCTTC. It is translated as CASSSAGTSVYNEQFF.

The rearrangement uses TRBV5-1 and TRBJ2-5; 7 nucleotides line up with TRBD2. CDR3 size: 15 residues. Germline values: CDR1 SGHRS, CDR2 YFSETQ. J gave up 0 bases and V 1 base, and 3 bases lay outside the gene matches. The CDR3 DNA reads TGCGCCAGCAGCTTGAGCGGGGTGTACCAAGAGACCCAGTACTTC. Translated: CASSLSGVYQETQYF.

The V gene is TRBV28, the J gene TRBJ1-2; D is possibly TRBD1 (5 bases). Trimming cost V 1 base and J 4 bases, with 13 bases left between them. This CDR3 is 15 amino acids long. The germline gives CDR1 MDHEN, CDR2 SYDVKM. DNA for the CDR3: TGTGCCAGCAGTTTATCCTCAAGGGGACCCTATGGCTACACCTTC. As protein: CASSLSSRGPYGYTF.

With regard to this clone: An end of the junction differs from the germline gene, which may be a read error. The chain uses TRBV9 and TRBJ2-2, with 10 bases identical to TRBD2. The CDR3 totals 20 residues. CDR1 is SGDLS, CDR2 YYNGEE, per germline. The CDR3 DNA sequence: TGTGCCAGCAGCGTAGGTATAGCGGGAGGCGCGGGGTCGAAAACCGGGGAGCTGTTTTTT. This encodes CASSVGIAGGAGSKTGELFF.

The chain joins TRBV2 to TRBJ2-5, with D perhaps TRBD1 (6 bases). The V end lost 1 base, the J end lost 7 bases, and 13 bases lay between the germline ends. CDR1 and CDR2 from the germline V gene are SNHLY and FYNNEI. The CDR3 runs 14 residues. The CDR3 loop is CASSEGQGIGTQYF. The CDR3 DNA follows: TGTGCCAGCAGTGAAGGTCAGGGGATAGGGACCCAGTACTTC.

The rearrangement joins TRBV19 to TRBJ2-2, with D uncertain. The CDR3 spans 15 residues. Germline CDR1 reads LNHDA; CDR2 reads SQIVND (reference sequence). Trimming shortened V by 0 bases and J by 6 bases, and 11 bases separated the two germline ends. The CDR3 sequence is CASSIDRRRAGELFF. DNA for the CDR3: TGTGCCAGTAGTATAGATAGGAGAAGGGCCGGGGAGCTGTTTTTT.

This chain joins TRBV14 and TRBJ2-7; D possibly corresponds to TRBD2 (5 bases). Trimming stripped 1 base from V and 0 bases from J, with 10 bases between. CDR3 size: 15 residues. Germline CDR1 and CDR2: SGHDN and FVKESK. This chain's CDR3 is CASSQGRTSSYEQYF. CDR3 DNA sequence: TGTGCCAGCAGCCAAGGGAGGACGAGCTCCTACGAGCAGTACTTC. Supplemented by reference TRBV14 and TRBJ2-7, the full variable domain reads EAGVTQFPSHSVIEKGQTVTLRCDPISGHDNLYWYRRVMGKEIKFLLHFVKESKQDESGMPNNRFLAERTGGTYSTLKVQPAELEDSGVYFCASSQGRTSSYEQYFGPGTRLTVT.

This sequence joins TRBV28 and TRBJ1-5, with TRBD1 matching over 11 bases. CDR1 is MDHEN, CDR2 SYDVKM, per germline. V lost 1 base to trimming and J lost 6 bases; unmatched junction nucleotides: 2. This CDR3 region has 15 residues. CDR3 loop: CASSLLGQGVQPQHF. The CDR3, as DNA: TGTGCCAGCAGTTTATTGGGACAGGGGGTTCAGCCCCAGCATTTT. The complete variable domain, with remaining parts taken from reference TRBV28 and TRBJ1-5, reads DVKVTQSSRYLVKRTGEKVFLECVQDMDHENMFWYRQDPGLGLRLIYFSYDVKMKEKGDIPEGYSVSREKKERFSLILESASTNQTSMYLCASSLLGQGVQPQHFGDGTRLSIL.

This chain joins TRBV7-2 and TRBJ2-1; D is uncertain. Germline values: CDR1 SGHTA, CDR2 FQGNSA. V was pared by 3 bases and J by 9 bases, with 6 bases between. This CDR3 has 11 residues. CDR3 sequence reads: CASSLYSEQFF. CDR3 DNA sequence: TGTGCCAGCAGCTTGTACTCTGAGCAGTTCTTC.

The V call is TRBV18, the J call TRBJ2-7; D possibly corresponds to TRBD1 (5 bases). The germline CDR1 and CDR2 sequences are KGHSH and LQKENI. The V gene lost 3 bases and the J gene lost 3 bases, with 12 bases spanning the gap. This CDR3 comprises 14 residues. For the CDR3, the DNA is TGTGCCAGCTCACCCCCCAAGGACAACTACGAGCAGTACTTC. Translated: CASSPPKDNYEQYF. The full variable domain, rest sourced from reference TRBV18 and TRBJ2-7, is NAGVMQNPRHLVRRRGQEARLRCSPMKGHSHVYWYRQLPEEGLKFMVYLQKENIIDESGMPKERFSAEFPKEGPSILRIQQVVRGDSAAYFCASSPPKDNYEQYFGPGTRLTVT.

The chain joins TRBV6-5 to TRBJ1-2, with a possible D match to TRBD1 (5 bases). CDR1 is MNHEY, CDR2 SVGAGI, per germline. V gave up 5 bases and J gave up 2 bases, with 9 bases separating them. The length of the CDR3 is 13 residues. The CDR3 is CASSERDNYGYTF. CDR3 nucleotides: TGTGCCAGCAGTGAGCGGGACAACTATGGCTACACCTTC.